This T cell receptor (beta chain) stems from a study of early T cells in non-severe SARS-CoV-2 infection. Each CDR3 protein gets one entry after TCRdb re-called the 5' RACE reads with MiXCR. The sample carries about 97,000 distinct CDR3 sequences, about an eighth recorded once. This clonotype came up a few times. Trimming stripped 8 bases from V and 5 bases from J, with 26 bases between. Germline CDR1 reads GTSNPN; CDR2 reads SVGIG (reference sequence). CDR3 length: 16 residues. Source material: whole blood. V is TRBV30 and J is TRBJ2-3; tentative D call: TRBD2 (5 bases). This receptor was obtained from an adult who was a healthcare worker with PCR-confirmed SARS-CoV-2 infection or an uninfected control (not recorded which). This chain's CDR3 is CARSYRGSVRGDTQYF. CDR3 nucleotides: TGTGCCCGGTCTTACAGAGGGTCGGTCCGGGGAGATACGCAGTATTTT.